The 18 T cell receptor beta chains given below trace back to one sample, sequenced in a study of PD-1 blockade in classical Hodgkin lymphoma. Sequenced by immunoSEQ multiplex PCR; TCRdb stores in-frame clones only, minus some. This table holds about 28,000 clones, approximately 86% found once. Each patient relapsed following autologous stem cell transplantation, and prior brentuximab vedotin exposure differed. PBMCs were thawed, and CD8+ T cells were then isolated from them by magnetic negative selection. The material sequenced was CD8+ T cells from blood, taken at baseline. Source of these receptors: a human donor with classical Hodgkin lymphoma.

Concerning this clone itself: The identical CDR3 is also encoded by other nucleotide sequences in the sample. The V and J genes are TRBV27 and TRBJ2-7; weak D call: TRBD2 (5 bases). This CDR3 contains 11 residues. Germline CDR1 MNHEY, CDR2 SMNVEV (reference sequence). V lost 5 bases and J lost 3, with 5 bases in between. The CDR3 spells CASSSGYEQYF. In DNA form, the CDR3 reads TGTGCCAGCAGTAGCGGCTACGAGCAGTACTTC.

The chain recombines TRBV27 with TRBJ1-1; D gene unclear. V lost 2 bases to trimming and J lost 3 bases, with 7 bases between them. The length of the CDR3 is 13 residues. CDR1 is MNHEY, CDR2 SMNVEV, per germline (reference sequence). CDR3 loop: CASSLGRYTEAFF. The DNA of the CDR3 is TGTGCCAGCAGTTTAGGGAGATACACTGAAGCTTTCTTT.

The chain couples TRBV4-1 to TRBJ2-1; no firm D call. The germline V gene has CDR1 MGHRA and CDR2 YSYEKL. V lost 1 base and J lost 8, with 9 bases in between. This CDR3 contains 13 residues. CDR3 nucleotides: TGCGCCAGCAGCCAAGCTGCAGGCCATGAGCAGTTCTTC. This encodes CASSQAAGHEQFF.

V gene TRBV4-2 combines with J gene TRBJ1-2, with D tentatively TRBD1 (5 bases). The germline V gene has CDR1 LGHNA and CDR2 YNFKEQ. The CDR3 sequence is 16 residues long. V dropped 0 bases and J dropped 5 bases, with 16 bases sitting between them. The CDR3 coding sequence is TGTGCCAGCAGCCAAGATGCGGCAGGGAGTCGGTATGGCTACACCTTC. Translation: CASSQDAAGSRYGYTF.

This clone was counted a single time. J is TRBJ1-1 and V is TRBV7-3, with 8 bases lining up with TRBD1. V shed 5 bases, J shed 5 bases, and the junction held 16 bases outside the gene matches. This CDR3 spans 17 amino acids. Germline assignment: CDR1 SGHTA and CDR2 FQGTGA. Here the CDR3 DNA reads TGTGCCAGCAGCCCACGGGGCCGGGACAGGAGGAGGACTGAAGCTTTCTTT. Translated, it gives CASSPRGRDRRRTEAFF.

The chain joins TRBV11-2 to TRBJ2-7; 10 bases map to TRBD2. V gave up 0 bases and J gave up 4 bases; unmatched junction bases: 3. CDR1 is SGHAT, CDR2 FQNNGV, per germline. The CDR3 runs 15 residues. In DNA, the CDR3 is TGTGCCAGCAGCTTAGAACTAGCGGGAATGTACGAGCAGTACTTC. Its translation: CASSLELAGMYEQYF.

The V call is TRBV7-2, the J call TRBJ2-7, with a possible D match to TRBD2 (6 bases). V was cut by 2 bases and J by 2 bases, with 19 bases left in between. This CDR3 has 17 residues. Germline V gene sequence: CDR1 SGHTA, CDR2 FQGNSA. CDR3 in amino acids: CASSLYVVTSMTYEQYF. DNA of the CDR3: TGTGCCAGCAGCTTATACGTTGTGACTAGTATGACCTACGAGCAGTACTTC.

V and J are TRBV27 and TRBJ1-2, with no clear D. CDR1 is MNHEY and CDR2 is SMNVEV in the germline V gene (reference sequence). Trimming took 7 bases from V and 7 from J, leaving 16 bases between them. The CDR3 totals 13 residues. The CDR3 bases are TGTGCCAGCACACAACAGAGATCTTCTGGCTACACCTTC. Protein sequence: CASTQQRSSGYTF.

This clone was picked up one time. The chain employs TRBV15 and TRBJ2-3; D may match TRBD1 or TRBD2 (5 bases each). The ends were cut back, 5 bases at V and 0 bases at J, with 15 bases in the middle. The CDR3 extends over 16 amino acids. The germline V gene has CDR1 LNHNV and CDR2 YYDKDF (reference sequence). CDR3 residues: CATSGTTISSTDTQYF. The DNA of the CDR3 is TGTGCCACCAGCGGGACCACTATCAGCAGCACAGATACGCAGTATTTT. Variable domain in full (rest from reference TRBV15 and TRBJ2-3): DAMVIQNPRYQVTQFGKPVTLSCSQTLNHNVMYWYQQKSSQAPKLLFHYYDKDFNNEADTPDNFQSRRPNTSFCFLDIRSPGLGDTAMYLCATSGTTISSTDTQYFGPGTRLTVL.

This clone was seen only once. The chain recombines TRBV5-4 with TRBJ2-7, with D perhaps matching TRBD2 (6 bases). This CDR3 is 15 amino acids long. V gave up 0 bases and J gave up 0 bases, with 10 bases separating them. The germline gives CDR1 SGHNT, CDR2 YYREEE (reference sequence). The CDR3 loop is CASSLGDFSSYEQYF. In nucleotides, the CDR3 is TGTGCCAGCAGCTTGGGGGACTTCAGCTCCTACGAGCAGTACTTC. Combining the CDR3 with reference TRBV5-4 and TRBJ2-7 gives the whole variable domain ETGVTQSPTHLIKTRGQQVTLRCSSQSGHNTVSWYQQALGQGPQFIFQYYREEENGRGNFPPRFSGLQFPNYSSELNVNALELDDSALYLCASSLGDFSSYEQYFGPGTRLTVT.

CDR3 coding DNA: TGTGCCTGGAGTGTTCATCGCAGGGGGAGTAGCCAAGAGACCCAGTACTTC. Translating it yields CAWSVHRRGSSQETQYF. The V gene is TRBV30, the J gene TRBJ2-5; TRBD1 matches at 7 bases. The CDR3 sequence is 17 residues long. Unmatched junction bases numbered 11, after V lost 0 bases and J lost 1 base. The germline V gene encodes CDR1 GTSNPN and CDR2 SVGIG (reference sequence). The full variable domain, with the rest looked up from reference TRBV30 and TRBJ2-5, is SQTIHQWPATLVQPVGSPLSLECTVEGTSNPNLYWYRQAAGRGLQLLFYSVGIGQISSEVPQNLSASRPQDRQFILSSKKLLLSDSGFYLCAWSVHRRGSSQETQYFGPGTRLLVL.

This chain joins TRBV28 and TRBJ2-2; 8 nucleotides match TRBD2. CDR3 length: 13 amino acids. Germline-derived CDR1 and CDR2 are MDHEN and SYDVKM. With V trimmed by 7 bases and J by 7 bases, 5 bases remained unmatched. CDR3 sequence reads: CASIPAGVGELFF. In DNA form, the CDR3 reads TGTGCCAGCATCCCAGCGGGAGTCGGGGAGCTGTTTTTT.

The rearrangement joins TRBV2 to TRBJ2-7, with TRBD2 matching over 9 bases. V lost 0 bases and J lost 6; bases outside the gene matches: 12. The CDR3 has 17 residues. Germline CDR1 is SNHLY and CDR2 is FYNNEI. Written as DNA, the CDR3 is TGTGCCAGCAGTGAAGCTTACAAGCGGGAGGACCAGGCCGAGCAGTACTTC. Encoded protein: CASSEAYKREDQAEQYF.

This sequence joins TRBV27 and TRBJ2-1, with 14 bases fitting TRBD2. From germline, CDR1 is MNHEY and CDR2 SMNVEV (reference sequence). CDR3 length: 17 residues. The J segment lost 5 bases and the V segment lost 4 bases, leaving 7 bases of the junction unmatched. CDR3 sequence reads: CASSSTSGRAWDNEQFF. The CDR3 DNA follows: TGTGCCAGCAGTTCGACTAGCGGGAGGGCCTGGGACAATGAGCAGTTCTTC.

CDR3 in amino acids: CACGQGRDTIYF. Here the CDR3 DNA reads TGTGCCTGTGGACAGGGCAGAGATACCATATATTTT. The J gene is TRBJ1-3, the V gene TRBV30; the match to TRBD1 covers 8 bases. This CDR3 is 12 amino acids long. The germline V gene has CDR1 GTSNPN and CDR2 SVGIG (reference sequence). V was clipped by 6 bases and J by 10 bases; unmatched bases: 8.

CDR3 nucleotide sequence: TGTGCCAGCAGCCAAGATCGGATACACTACGAGCAGTACTTC. Amino acid sequence: CASSQDRIHYEQYF. The J gene is TRBJ2-7, the V gene TRBV14; D is ambiguous. CDR1 is SGHDN, CDR2 FVKESK, per germline. The V end was cut by 0 bases, the J end by 3 bases, with 9 bases between. The CDR3 spans 14 residues. The complete variable domain, with remaining parts taken from reference TRBV14 and TRBJ2-7, reads EAGVTQFPSHSVIEKGQTVTLRCDPISGHDNLYWYRRVMGKEIKFLLHFVKESKQDESGMPNNRFLAERTGGTYSTLKVQPAELEDSGVYFCASSQDRIHYEQYFGPGTRLTVT.

The chain joins TRBV5-1 to TRBJ2-1, with a tentative D call TRBD1 (6 bases). CDR3 size: 15 residues. CDR1 SGHRS and CDR2 YFSETQ come from the germline V gene. The ends were cut back, 1 base at V and 6 bases at J, with 14 bases in the middle. The CDR3 is CASSLRQGSLNEQFF. In DNA form, the CDR3 reads TGCGCCAGCAGCTTGAGGCAGGGGTCCCTCAATGAGCAGTTCTTC.

The chain combines TRBV27 with TRBJ2-7; D gene uncertain. From germline, CDR1 is MNHEY and CDR2 SMNVEV (reference sequence). This CDR3 comprises 13 residues. V was trimmed by 0 bases and J by 0 bases, leaving 3 bases between them. Written as DNA, the CDR3 is TGTGCCAGCAGTTTATCGACCTCCTACGAGCAGTACTTC. It encodes CASSLSTSYEQYF.